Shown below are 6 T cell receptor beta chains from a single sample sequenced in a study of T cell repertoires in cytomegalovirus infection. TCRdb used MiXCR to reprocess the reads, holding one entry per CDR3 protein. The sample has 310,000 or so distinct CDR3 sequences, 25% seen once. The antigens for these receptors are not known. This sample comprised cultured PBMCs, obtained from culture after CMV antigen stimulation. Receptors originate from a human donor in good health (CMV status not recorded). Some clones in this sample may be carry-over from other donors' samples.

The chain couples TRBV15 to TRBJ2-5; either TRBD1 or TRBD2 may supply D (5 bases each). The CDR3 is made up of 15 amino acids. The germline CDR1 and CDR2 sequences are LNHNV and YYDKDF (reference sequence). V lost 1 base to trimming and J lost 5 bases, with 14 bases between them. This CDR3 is CATSRGDAAEETQYF. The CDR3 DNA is TGTGCCACCAGCAGAGGGGACGCCGCAGAGGAGACCCAGTACTTC.

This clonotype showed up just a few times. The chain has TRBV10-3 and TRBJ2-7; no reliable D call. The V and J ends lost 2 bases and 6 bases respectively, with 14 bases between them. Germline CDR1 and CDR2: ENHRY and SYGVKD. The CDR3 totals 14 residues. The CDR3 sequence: CAISERVHAVEQYF. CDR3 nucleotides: TGTGCCATCAGTGAGAGGGTGCATGCCGTCGAGCAGTACTTC.

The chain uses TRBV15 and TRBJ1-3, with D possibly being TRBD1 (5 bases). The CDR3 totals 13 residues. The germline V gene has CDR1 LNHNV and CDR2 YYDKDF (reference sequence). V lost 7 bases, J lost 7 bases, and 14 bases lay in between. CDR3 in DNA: TGTGCCACCACTTCAAGCCCAGGGAACACCATATATTTT. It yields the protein CATTSSPGNTIYF. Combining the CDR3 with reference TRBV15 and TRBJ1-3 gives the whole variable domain DAMVIQNPRYQVTQFGKPVTLSCSQTLNHNVMYWYQQKSSQAPKLLFHYYDKDFNNEADTPDNFQSRRPNTSFCFLDIRSPGLGDTAMYLCATTSSPGNTIYFGEGSWLTVV.

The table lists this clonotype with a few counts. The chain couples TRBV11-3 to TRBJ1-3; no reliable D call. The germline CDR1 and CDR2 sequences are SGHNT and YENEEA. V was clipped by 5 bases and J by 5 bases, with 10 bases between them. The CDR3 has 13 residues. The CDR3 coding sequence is TGTGCCAGCAGCGCATCGAACCGAAACACCATATATTTT. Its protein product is CASSASNRNTIYF.

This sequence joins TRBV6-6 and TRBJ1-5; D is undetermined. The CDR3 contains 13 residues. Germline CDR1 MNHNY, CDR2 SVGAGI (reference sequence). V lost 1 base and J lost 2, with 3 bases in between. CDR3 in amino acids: CASSYYGNQPQHF. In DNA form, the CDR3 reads TGTGCCAGCAGTTACTACGGCAATCAGCCCCAGCATTTT.

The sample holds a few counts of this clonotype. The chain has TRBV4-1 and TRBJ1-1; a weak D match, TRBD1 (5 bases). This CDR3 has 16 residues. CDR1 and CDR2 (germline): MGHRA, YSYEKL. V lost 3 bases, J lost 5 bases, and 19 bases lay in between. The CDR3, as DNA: TGCGCCAGCAGCCAGGGGACTGCAGGTGGGGGGACTGAAGCTTTCTTT. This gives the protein CASSQGTAGGGTEAFF.